These 14 T cell receptor beta chains share one sample of origin, sequenced in a study of vaccination and CD4 T cells after COVID-19. The treatment denotes: approximately 9-day PBMC culture with coronavirus spike peptide pools or control peptides (ViraFEST assay). One should note that the unexposed donor's CD4+ T cells were collected before the COVID-19 pandemic (2011-2018). What these receptors recognize is not known. The Oncomine TCR Beta short-read assay generated sequence data from the DNA of cultured CD4+ T cells. Cultures of CD4+ T cells served as the source for extracting genomic DNA. TCRdb fed the PCR reads into MiXCR, producing one record per CDR3 protein. This table holds about 7,000 distinct CDR3 sequences, 33% found once. Sequences were obtained from CD4+ T cells from blood, cultured in vitro. These receptors all stem from a human donor in good health.

V is TRBV11-1 and J is TRBJ2-5, with D hard to call. Deletions cut 2 bases from V and 5 bases from J, with 12 bases between. Per the germline V gene, CDR1 is SGHAT and CDR2 is FQDESV (reference sequence). This CDR3 is built from 14 residues. The CDR3 DNA reads TGTGCCAGCAGCTTAATGGGTCAGTTCGAGACCCAGTACTTC. It is translated as CASSLMGQFETQYF.

In this sample, this clonotype turned up a few times. J is TRBJ1-1 and V is TRBV7-2; 7 nucleotides agree with TRBD1. From germline, CDR1 is SGHTA and CDR2 FQGNSA. This CDR3 spans 14 amino acids. Trimming cost V 3 bases and J 7 bases; bases outside gene matches: 8. CDR3 residues: CASSFDRVRNEAFF. Written as DNA, the CDR3 is TGTGCCAGCAGCTTCGACAGGGTGAGGAATGAAGCTTTCTTT. Based on the CDR3 plus reference TRBV7-2 and TRBJ1-1, the full variable domain is GAGVSQSPSNKVTEKGKDVELRCDPISGHTALYWYRQSLGQGLEFLIYFQGNSAPDKSGLPSDRFSAERTGGSVSTLTIQRTQQEDSAVYLCASSFDRVRNEAFFGQGTRLTVV.

This clonotype was seen more than once but under ten times. This chain joins TRBV24-1 and TRBJ1-5; unclear D gene. Germline V gene data show CDR1 as KGHDR and CDR2 as SFDVKD. There are 13 residues in the CDR3. Trimming pared 4 bases from V and 1 base from J, leaving 4 bases between. The CDR3 region has the DNA TGTGCCACCAGTGACCGCAGCAATCAGCCCCAGCATTTT. Translated, it gives CATSDRSNQPQHF.

This clonotype counts as medium-sized (0.01 to 0.1%). J is TRBJ2-5 and V is TRBV24-1; maybe TRBD1 (6 bases). The CDR3 is made up of 15 amino acids. V was shortened by 3 bases and J by 1 base, with 11 bases between the two germline ends. Germline lookup yields CDR1 KGHDR and CDR2 SFDVKD. CDR3 sequence (DNA): TGTGCCACCAGTGATGGCTACAGGGTCCAAGAGACCCAGTACTTC. This codes for CATSDGYRVQETQYF.

The chain uses TRBV6-1 and TRBJ1-5, with 7 nucleotides matching TRBD1. CDR3 length: 16 residues. Per the germline V gene, CDR1 is MNHNS and CDR2 is SASEGT. The trim removed 7 bases at V and 1 base at J, leaving 10 bases unmatched. CDR3 protein: CASTLKGARSNQPQHF. CDR3 sequence (DNA): TGTGCCAGCACCCTAAAGGGGGCGCGCAGCAATCAGCCCCAGCATTTT.

This clonotype was detected once. The rearrangement joins TRBV27 to TRBJ2-7, with D tentatively TRBD2 (6 bases). Germline values: CDR1 MNHEY, CDR2 SMNVEV (reference sequence). With 5 bases removed from V and 3 bases from J, the gap between germline ends came to 14 bases. The CDR3 totals 14 residues. The CDR3 is CASSGGNSDYEQYF. The CDR3 DNA reads as TGTGCCAGCAGTGGGGGGAACAGCGACTACGAGCAGTACTTC.

This sequence joins TRBV30 and TRBJ1-6; maybe TRBD1 (6 bases). The germline V and J ends were trimmed by 1 base and 10 bases, with 11 bases remaining between them. Germline CDR1 reads GTSNPN; CDR2 reads SVGIG (reference sequence). The CDR3 covers 13 residues. In nucleotides, the CDR3 is TGTGCCTGGAGTGGCAAGGGGGGATCACCCCTCCACTTT. This gives the protein CAWSGKGGSPLHF. Filled out from reference TRBV30 and TRBJ1-6, the complete variable domain reads SQTIHQWPATLVQPVGSPLSLECTVEGTSNPNLYWYRQAAGRGLQLLFYSVGIGQISSEVPQNLSASRPQDRQFILSSKKLLLSDSGFYLCAWSGKGGSPLHFGNGTRLTVT.

This clonotype has just a few counts. This sequence joins TRBV10-3 and TRBJ1-2; a weak D match, TRBD1 (5 bases). Germline loops: CDR1 ENHRY, CDR2 SYGVKD. V gave up 7 bases and J gave up 4 bases, with 16 bases separating them. CDR3 length: 14 amino acids. For the CDR3, the DNA is TGTGCCATCAAAGGGGCTTCAACAGGCTATGGCTACACCTTC. As protein: CAIKGASTGYGYTF.

This clonotype has only a few counts. The chain couples TRBV28 to TRBJ2-7, with 11 bases fitting TRBD2. CDR3 length equals 14 residues. The germline CDR1 and CDR2 sequences are MDHEN and SYDVKM. The ends lost 6 bases at V and 7 bases at J; junction bases unmatched: 8. CDR3 nucleotides: TGTGCCAGCAGCCAAGGTAGCGGGAGGGATGAGCAGTACTTC. This translates into CASSQGSGRDEQYF.

There are a few counts of this clonotype. This chain links TRBV5-8 with TRBJ2-7, with D possibly being TRBD2 (5 bases). Trimming removed 1 base from V and 2 bases from J, with 10 bases in between. Germline values: CDR1 SGHTS, CDR2 YDEGEE. The CDR3 extends over 14 amino acids. CDR3 protein: CASSLIGVTYEQYF. In DNA form, the CDR3 reads TGTGCCAGCAGCTTGATCGGGGTAACCTACGAGCAGTACTTC.

In its sample, this clonotype was seen a few times. The chain links TRBV6-4 to TRBJ2-5; 12 bases align to TRBD2. The germline CDR1 and CDR2 sequences are MRHNA and SNTAGT. The V and J ends lost 5 bases and 2 bases, in that order; junction bases with no gene match: 3. The CDR3 totals 15 residues. The CDR3 here is CASSRLAGEQETQYF. The DNA of the CDR3 is TGTGCCAGCAGTCGACTAGCGGGAGAGCAAGAGACCCAGTACTTC.

This clonotype was recorded a few times. The chain combines TRBV11-1 with TRBJ2-7; 9 bases line up with TRBD1. J was trimmed by 1 base and V by 6 bases; bases with no gene match: 7. CDR1 is SGHAT, CDR2 FQDESV, per germline (reference sequence). The CDR3 has 15 amino acids. This chain's CDR3 is CASSPGTGLSYEQYF. The DNA for the CDR3 is TGTGCCAGCAGTCCCGGGACAGGGCTATCCTACGAGCAGTACTTC.

The chain employs TRBV28 and TRBJ2-5; 8 bases match TRBD2. The germline CDR1 and CDR2 sequences are MDHEN and SYDVKM. The CDR3 is 13 amino acids. The V gene end was trimmed by 6 bases and the J gene end by 5 bases; junction bases not matched to a gene: 5. The CDR3 DNA reads as TGTGCCAGCAGGCAGACGGGAGGGGAGACCCAGTACTTC. Translation gives CASRQTGGETQYF.

This clonotype was detected a few times. V is TRBV6-2 or TRBV6-3 and J is TRBJ2-5, with a possible D match to TRBD2 (6 bases). This CDR3 is 16 amino acids long. The germline CDR1 and CDR2 sequences are MNHEY and SVGEGT. Trimming removed 5 bases at V and 3 bases at J, with 19 bases between. DNA of the CDR3: TGTGCCAGCAGTAATAACGGGGCGTTAGCGGAAGAGACCCAGTACTTC. Protein sequence: CASSNNGALAEETQYF.